The 18 T cell receptor beta chains below all came from one sample that was sequenced in a study of cytomegalovirus exposure and HLA in healthy donors. This PCR relied on a set of 60 Vbeta primers and 13 Jbeta primers. Generated by immunoSEQ multiplex PCR, the TCRdb table keeps only in-frame clones and is missing some. In the table there are more than 100,000 clones, about 80% of which are singletons. What was sequenced was PBMCs. Receptors were obtained from a man between 40 and 49 years old in good health and CMV-seronegative.

The rearrangement joins TRBV5-1 to TRBJ2-7; no firm D call. Looked up from germline, CDR1 is SGHRS and CDR2 is YFSETQ. The V gene lost 4 bases and the J gene lost 5 bases, with 7 bases spanning the gap. The CDR3 covers 11 residues. CDR3 residues: CASSSNDEQYF. CDR3 in DNA: TGCGCCAGCAGCAGCAATGACGAGCAGTACTTC.

V usage is TRBV7-2 and J usage is TRBJ2-7; TRBD2 matches at 14 bases. The CDR3 is 17 residues long. V gave up 5 bases and J gave up 7 bases; unmatched junction bases: 13. In germline, CDR1 is SGHTA, CDR2 FQGNSA. The CDR3 reads CASSPGTSGGIFDEQYF. The CDR3 nucleotides are TGTGCCAGCAGCCCAGGGACTAGCGGGGGAATATTTGATGAGCAGTACTTC.

The V call is TRBV5-1, the J call TRBJ2-1; 7 nucleotides agree with TRBD2. The CDR3 spans 16 residues. CDR1 SGHRS and CDR2 YFSETQ come from the germline V gene. Trimming at V came to 5 bases and at J to 2 bases, leaving 10 bases not matched to a gene. The CDR3 reads CASRALADPTYNEQFF. The CDR3 DNA follows: TGCGCCAGCAGAGCGCTAGCGGATCCTACCTACAATGAGCAGTTCTTC.

This clone turned up a few times. This chain connects TRBV2 to TRBJ2-7; the match to TRBD2 covers 9 bases. This CDR3 contains 13 residues. The V gene end was trimmed by 0 bases and the J gene end by 12 bases; junction bases not matched to a gene: 6. Germline V gene sequence: CDR1 SNHLY, CDR2 FYNNEI. The CDR3 coding sequence is TGTGCCAGCAGTGAAGCCTTAGCGGGAGTGCGGTACTTC. This encodes CASSEALAGVRYF.

Only a few counts were recorded for this clone. The gene calls are TRBV2 and TRBJ2-3; D remains unclear. The CDR3 loop spans 14 amino acids. Trimming cost V 5 bases and J 2 bases, with 11 bases left between them. From germline, CDR1 is SNHLY and CDR2 FYNNEI. The CDR3 here is CASSPTTHTDTQYF. The CDR3 region has the DNA TGTGCCAGCAGTCCTACTACGCACACAGATACGCAGTATTTT.

The V call is TRBV7-9, the J call TRBJ1-4; 9 bases align to TRBD1. The V gene's germline CDR1 is SEHNR and CDR2 FQNEAQ (reference sequence). The trim removed 5 bases at V and 2 bases at J, leaving 3 bases unmatched. CDR3 length equals 15 residues. The CDR3 DNA reads TGTGCCAGCAGCGGTGGACAGGGGACTAATGAAAAACTGTTTTTT. Translating gives CASSGGQGTNEKLFF.

Written as DNA, the CDR3 is TGTGCCAGCAGTGACGCAGGGACAGGGTTCTTCTACGAGCAGTACTTC. Protein sequence: CASSDAGTGFFYEQYF. The chain carries TRBV6-1 and TRBJ2-7; 9 positions match TRBD1. From germline, CDR1 is MNHNS and CDR2 SASEGT. J gave up 3 bases and V 3 bases, and 9 bases lay outside the gene matches. The CDR3 contains 16 residues.

V gene TRBV25-1 combines with J gene TRBJ2-1; 7 bases agree with TRBD1. V lost 2 bases, J lost 8 bases, and 3 bases stayed unmatched. This CDR3 is built from 13 residues. Germline V gene sequence: CDR1 MGHDK, CDR2 SYGVNS. Here the CDR3 reads CASSETDRHEQFF. DNA of the CDR3: TGTGCCAGCAGTGAAACGGACAGGCATGAGCAGTTCTTC.

The chain combines TRBV11-3 with TRBJ2-7; 9 bases align to TRBD1. J lost 2 bases, V lost 5 bases, and 7 bases had no gene match. This CDR3 is built from 15 residues. Germline V gives CDR1 SGHNT, CDR2 YENEEA. CDR3 bases: TGTGCCAGCAGCACTTCGGACAGGGGTCCCTACGAGCAGTACTTC. This sequence encodes CASSTSDRGPYEQYF.

The sample holds one count of this clone. This rearrangement joins TRBV11-2 to TRBJ2-2, with TRBD1 matching 7 bases. After removal of 1 base from V and 2 bases from J, the junction contained 4 bases not matched to a gene. The CDR3 length is 16 residues. CDR1 is SGHAT and CDR2 is FQNNGV in the germline V gene. The CDR3, as DNA: TGTGCCAGCAGCTTAGCAGGGGGAAAAAACACCGGGGAGCTGTTTTTT. Amino acid sequence: CASSLAGGKNTGELFF.

This clone was counted once. This rearrangement joins TRBV7-2 to TRBJ2-3, with 7 bases lining up with TRBD2. Losses at the gene ends were 6 bases for V and 1 base for J; bases not matched to a gene: 4. The germline gives CDR1 SGHTA, CDR2 FQGNSA. The CDR3 runs 14 residues. The CDR3 DNA sequence: TGTGCCAGCAGTCCCACTAGCGGCACAGATACGCAGTATTTT. This translates into CASSPTSGTDTQYF.

This clone was recorded once. J is TRBJ2-1 and V is TRBV6-5; 8 bases line up with TRBD2. V gave up 3 bases and J gave up 7 bases; unmatched junction bases: 11. The CDR3 consists of 16 residues. CDR1 is MNHEY, CDR2 SVGAGI, per germline. The CDR3 is CASSYGGAGVGNEQFF. For the CDR3, the DNA is TGTGCCAGCAGTTATGGTGGAGCGGGAGTAGGGAATGAGCAGTTCTTC.

This chain connects TRBV29-1 to TRBJ2-3; no clear D gene. Deletions cut 2 bases from V and 0 bases from J, with 12 bases between. This CDR3 region has 15 residues. The germline CDR1 and CDR2 sequences are SQVTM and ANQGSEA. The CDR3 sequence: CSVESALTSTDTQYF. CDR3 coding DNA: TGCAGCGTTGAAAGTGCTCTCACTAGCACAGATACGCAGTATTTT.

Note on this clone: In this CDR3 the conserved last residue, phenylalanine or tryptophan, is missing, so a read error is likely. This chain links TRBV5-1 with TRBJ1-2, with TRBD1 as a possible D gene (5 bases). Germline V CDR1 and CDR2: SGHRS, YFSETQ. The V gene lost 0 bases and the J gene lost 6 bases, with 12 bases spanning the gap. The CDR3 consists of 14 residues. CDR3 bases: TGCGCCAGCAGCTTGGAATCCGCAGGGCATGGCTACACCGTC. Its translation: CASSLESAGHGYTV.

The chain recombines TRBV2 with TRBJ1-5; 7 bases agree with TRBD1. This CDR3 has 17 amino acids. The germline V gene encodes CDR1 SNHLY and CDR2 FYNNEI. The V gene end was trimmed by 4 bases and the J gene end by 0 bases; junction bases not matched to a gene: 9. The CDR3 loop is CASSGATGRTSNQPQHF. CDR3 in DNA: TGTGCCAGCAGTGGAGCGACAGGGCGAACTAGCAATCAGCCCCAGCATTTT.

For this clone: The junction shows a germline mismatch at one end, possibly a read error. CDR3 in amino acids: CSSSLFVSGGTEAFF. CDR3 DNA sequence: TGTTCCAGCAGCTTATTCGTTTCGGGGGGAACTGAAGCTTTCTTT. The chain is built from TRBV7-9 and TRBJ1-1; perhaps TRBD1 as D (5 bases). This CDR3 has 15 residues. The germline CDR1 and CDR2 sequences are SEHNR and FQNEAQ (reference sequence).

CDR3 sequence: CATSRGVLLVPPQETQYF. The CDR3 nucleotides read TGTGCCACCAGCAGAGGAGTACTACTAGTGCCACCACAAGAGACCCAGTACTTC. This chain links TRBV15 with TRBJ2-5; TRBD2 is a possible D gene (5 bases). The CDR3 has 18 amino acids. V gave up 1 base and J gave up 2 bases, with 20 bases separating them. Germline loops: CDR1 LNHNV, CDR2 YYDKDF (reference sequence).

The chain carries TRBV6-5 and TRBJ1-2; perhaps TRBD1 as D (6 bases). The CDR3 has 14 residues. Trimming removed 9 bases at V and 3 bases at J, with 17 bases between. Germline V gene sequence: CDR1 MNHEY, CDR2 SVGAGI. CDR3 in DNA: TGTGCCAGTCGGCTTACTGGACAGCACTATGGCTACACCTTC. It translates to CASRLTGQHYGYTF.